Listed below are T cell receptor beta chains from one sample, sequenced in a study of T cell repertoires in cytomegalovirus infection. Antigen specificity for these receptors is unknown. TCRdb reanalysed the reads using MiXCR and keeps one entry per CDR3 protein. Of some 920,000 distinct CDR3 sequences in the sample, less than 40% were seen once. Sequencing was performed on cultured CD8+ T cells from PBMCs, taken from culture after CMV antigen stimulation. The receptors were sampled from a human donor in good health (CMV status not recorded). Some clones in this sample may be carry-over from other donors' samples. Each CDR3 is given with its conserved first and last residue. The D gene is left open where the match is weak. Where a row states a size, it is once, few, many or the class of an expanded clone; other rows omit it.

clone_size,v_call,j_call,d_call,cdr3_aa,cdr3_nt
many,TRBV7-2,TRBJ2-1,NA,CASSLFVRGGSNEQFF,TGTGCCAGCAGCTTATTTGTCCGTGGGGGTTCCAATGAGCAGTTCTTC
once,TRBV4-1,TRBJ1-2,NA,CASSHPREGDHGYTF,TGCGCCAGCAGCCACCCCAGGGAAGGGGATCACGGCTACACCTTC
few,TRBV11-1,TRBJ1-1,NA,CASRSKQGVTEAFF,TGTGCCAGCAGATCCAAACAGGGAGTCACTGAAGCTTTCTTT
few,TRBV7-9,TRBJ2-3,TRBD1,CASSPNRGRLTDTQYF,TGTGCCAGCAGCCCCAACAGGGGCAGACTCACAGATACGCAGTATTTT
NA,TRBV19,TRBJ2-7,NA,CATWDKGYEQYF,TGTGCCACCTGGGACAAAGGCTACGAGCAGTACTTC
NA,TRBV6-2/TRBV6-3,TRBJ1-2,NA,CASSTLRDGYTF,TGTGCCAGCAGTACCCTCAGGGACGGCTACACCTTC
few,TRBV27,TRBJ2-3,NA,CASSLYDTQYF,TGTGCCAGCAGTTTGTACGATACGCAGTATTTT
many,TRBV7-6,TRBJ2-3,TRBD1,CASSLGGGQGSDTQYF,TGTGCCAGCAGCTTAGGGGGAGGACAGGGGTCAGATACGCAGTATTTT
once,TRBV6-1,TRBJ2-3,TRBD1,CASSFQTGGTDTQYF,TGTGCCAGCAGTTTCCAGACAGGGGGTACAGATACGCAGTATTTT
NA,TRBV6-5,TRBJ2-3,NA,CASTNGFSSTDTQYF,TGTGCCAGCACTAACGGGTTCTCCAGCACAGATACGCAGTATTTT
NA,TRBV7-9,TRBJ1-2,NA,CASSFSSNYGYTF,TGTGCCAGCAGCTTTTCCAGCAACTATGGCTACACCTTC
NA,TRBV27,TRBJ2-6,NA,CASSPFGNGANVLTF,NA
once,TRBV10-2,TRBJ2-7,NA,CTSSLRAPGLYEQYF,TGCACCAGCAGTCTCCGGGCTCCAGGCCTCTACGAGCAGTACTTC
NA,TRBV2,TRBJ1-2,TRBD1,CASRAGGGYGYTF,TGTGCCAGCAGAGCAGGGGGTGGCTATGGCTACACCTTC
once,TRBV19,TRBJ1-1,NA,CASSMMGGTEAFF,TGTGCCAGTAGTATGATGGGCGGAACTGAAGCTTTCTTT
NA,TRBV7-6,TRBJ1-6,TRBD1,CASSSTGESYNSPLHF,TGTGCCAGCAGCTCGACAGGGGAATCCTATAATTCACCCCTCCACTTT
NA,TRBV7-3,TRBJ1-2,TRBD1,CASSSGQGRESNYGYTF,TGTGCCAGCAGCTCCGGACAGGGAAGAGAGTCTAACTATGGCTACACCTTC
NA,TRBV29-1,TRBJ1-1,NA,CSVEPLDSLNTEAFF,TGCAGCGTTGAACCGTTAGATTCGCTGAACACTGAAGCTTTCTTT
NA,TRBV12-3/TRBV12-4,TRBJ1-6,NA,CASSLSRYNSPLHF,TGTGCCAGCAGTTTATCCCGGTATAATTCACCCCTCCACTTT
NA,TRBV7-9,TRBJ1-1,NA,CASSLATGSNTEAFF,TGTGCCAGCAGCTTAGCTACAGGGTCGAACACTGAAGCTTTCTTT
NA,TRBV5-4,TRBJ2-3,NA,CATGAVSTDTQYF,TGTGCCACCGGGGCGGTGAGCACAGATACGCAGTATTTT
many,TRBV12-3/TRBV12-4,TRBJ2-7,NA,CASSLVLYEQYF,TGTGCCAGCAGTTTAGTACTCTACGAGCAGTACTTC
NA,TRBV5-4,TRBJ1-5,NA,CASSLEGTPPQHF,TGTGCCAGCAGCTTAGAGGGAACACCGCCCCAGCATTTT
NA,TRBV6-1,TRBJ1-6,NA,CASSEVGDSYNSPLHF,TGTGCCAGCAGTGAAGTGGGGGATTCCTATAATTCACCCCTCCACTTT
NA,TRBV19,TRBJ2-1,TRBD2,CASSIAGTSNNEQFF,TGTGCCAGTAGTATAGCAGGGACTAGCAACAATGAGCAGTTCTTC
many,TRBV4-1,TRBJ1-1,NA,CASSQATTAGDTEAFF,TGCGCCAGCAGCCAAGCAACAACAGCAGGAGATACTGAAGCTTTCTTT
NA,TRBV27,TRBJ2-2,NA,CASGAGGSAGELFF,TGTGCCAGCGGTGCCGGGGGTAGTGCCGGGGAGCTGTTTTTT
few,TRBV7-9,TRBJ1-2,NA,CASSSTSERGYGYTF,TGTGCCAGCAGCTCCACTTCCGAGAGGGGCTATGGCTACACCTTC